The rows below give T cell receptor beta chains drawn from one sample of a study of blood T cells in healthy people across ages. TCRdb redid the calling of the 5' RACE reads with MiXCR, one entry per CDR3 protein. The sample lists nearly 800,000 distinct CDR3 sequences, roughly 25% occurring once. These sequences were also reported in another study, on T cells of mothers and their children.

The sample comprised blood. These receptors all come from a boy between 10 and 17 years old in good health. CDR3s include the opening cysteine and the closing phenylalanine or tryptophan. Each record gives: D gene, J gene, clone size, V gene, CDR3 length, CDR3 protein, CDR3 DNA. A D gene is named only where the DNA matches it firmly. Size values are once, few and many counts, or a class for expanded clones, and some rows have none.

-	TRBJ2-5	-	TRBV6-6	13	CASSPYRAETQYF	TGTGCCAGCAGCCCATACAGGGCCGAGACCCAGTACTTC
-	TRBJ2-5	-	TRBV28	13	CASTLGVQETQYF	TGTGCCAGCACCTTAGGGGTACAAGAGACCCAGTACTTC
-	TRBJ2-5	once	TRBV7-8	16	CASSPYSGPFQETQYF	TGTGCCAGCAGCCCCTATAGCGGCCCCTTCCAAGAGACCCAGTACTTC
-	TRBJ2-1	-	TRBV6-2/TRBV6-3	11	CASSGGHEQFF	TGTGCCAGCAGCGGGGGCCATGAGCAGTTCTTC
-	TRBJ2-6	-	TRBV7-8	18	CATNPLRTPYSGANVLTF	TGTGCCACCAACCCTCTCCGGACGCCCTACTCTGGGGCCAACGTCCTGACTTTC
TRBD2	TRBJ2-7	-	TRBV20-1	14	CSALLAGGNYEQYF	TGCAGTGCCCTACTAGCGGGAGGGAACTACGAGCAGTACTTC
TRBD2	TRBJ2-3	-	TRBV4-1	19	CASSQDVGGLAVSTDTQYF	TGCGCCAGCAGCCAAGATGTGGGAGGGCTAGCGGTCAGCACAGATACGCAGTATTTT
-	TRBJ1-1	few	TRBV12-5	11	CASGYNTEAFF	TGTGCTAGTGGATATAACACTGAAGCTTTCTTT
-	TRBJ2-7	-	TRBV20-1	14	CSARAAGIPYEQYF	TGCAGTGCCCGGGCGGCAGGGATCCCCTACGAGCAGTACTTC
TRBD2	TRBJ2-5	-	TRBV20-1	13	CSAGRDYQETQYF	TGCAGTGCTGGAAGGGACTATCAAGAGACCCAGTACTTC
-	TRBJ2-2	-	TRBV6-6	15	CASRHLGRNTGELFF	TGTGCCAGCAGGCACCTGGGACGGAACACCGGGGAGCTGTTTTTT
-	TRBJ2-7	few	TRBV29-1	12	CSVGLGTYEQYF	TGCAGCGTGGGCCTCGGGACCTACGAGCAGTACTTC
TRBD1	TRBJ2-2	-	TRBV7-2	16	CASSPNGPGGPGELFF	TGTGCCAGCAGCCCCAACGGCCCAGGGGGCCCCGGGGAGCTGTTTTTT
-	TRBJ2-3	few	TRBV7-9	17	CASSLAPPRGVTDTQYF	TGTGCCAGCAGCTTAGCGCCCCCGAGGGGGGTGACAGATACGCAGTATTTT
TRBD1	TRBJ2-1	few	TRBV2	15	CASSEGDRAYNEQFF	TGCGCCAGCAGTGAAGGGGACAGGGCCTACAATGAGCAGTTCTTC
-	TRBJ2-2	-	TRBV4-3	14	CASRPIGGSGELFF	TGCGCCAGCAGACCTATCGGGGGCAGCGGGGAGCTGTTTTTT
TRBD1	TRBJ1-2	-	TRBV12-3/TRBV12-4	14	CASTLGTGEFGYTF	TGTGCCAGCACCCTTGGAACAGGGGAGTTTGGCTACACCTTC
-	TRBJ1-2	-	TRBV12-3/TRBV12-4	17	CASSLQGWSSGGYGYTF	TGTGCCAGCAGTTTACAGGGCTGGAGCTCTGGGGGCTATGGCTACACCTTC
-	TRBJ2-7	-	TRBV13	15	CASSLDASANYEQYF	TGTGCCAGCAGTTTAGACGCTAGCGCCAACTACGAGCAGTACTTC
-	TRBJ1-5	few	TRBV25-1	14	CASSEGQGGQPQHF	TGTGCCAGCAGTGAAGGTCAGGGAGGTCAGCCCCAGCATTTT
-	TRBJ1-6	few	TRBV12-3/TRBV12-4	12	CASSNSNTPLHF	TGTGCCAGCAGCAACAGTAACACACCCCTCCACTTT
TRBD1	TRBJ1-1	few	TRBV28	14	CASSYAGTDLEAFF	TGTGCCAGCAGTTATGCCGGGACAGACCTTGAAGCTTTCTTT
-	TRBJ1-2	-	TRBV10-3	15	CAISESSAGIDGYTF	TGTGCCATCAGTGAGTCGTCGGCAGGGATAGATGGCTACACCTTC
TRBD1	TRBJ2-7	-	TRBV28	15	CASSSPGTGFGEQYF	TGTGCCAGCAGCTCTCCCGGGACAGGCTTCGGCGAGCAGTACTTC
-	TRBJ1-5	-	TRBV15	15	CATSRDGNSNQPQHF	TGTGCCACCAGCAGAGATGGAAATAGCAATCAGCCCCAGCATTTT
-	TRBJ2-1	-	TRBV5-1	15	CAGSLADNSYNEQFF	TGCGCCGGCAGCTTGGCGGACAACTCCTACAATGAGCAGTTCTTC
TRBD2	TRBJ2-7	-	TRBV13	17	CAGSLGLIGGGSYEQYF	TGTGCCGGCAGCTTAGGTCTTATCGGCGGGGGGTCCTACGAGCAGTACTTC
TRBD2	TRBJ2-7	-	TRBV20-1	14	CSAIGLAGGYEQYF	TGCAGTGCCATCGGACTAGCGGGGGGCTACGAGCAGTACTTC
TRBD2	TRBJ2-2	-	TRBV7-2	16	CASIPGGAVNTGELFF	TGTGCCAGCATCCCGGGGGGGGCGGTGAACACCGGGGAGCTGTTTTTT
-	TRBJ1-6	-	TRBV20-1	12	CSARGANSPLHF	TGCAGTGCTAGAGGGGCCAATTCACCCCTCCACTTT
-	TRBJ1-4	few	TRBV7-9	15	CASSTSAPVNEKLFF	TGTGCCAGCAGCACTTCGGCCCCAGTTAATGAAAAACTGTTTTTT
TRBD1	TRBJ2-5	few	TRBV27	17	CASSPGTGRPREETQYF	TGTGCCAGCAGTCCTGGGACAGGGAGGCCCAGAGAAGAGACCCAGTACTTC
-	TRBJ1-2	-	TRBV20-1	13	CSAKPAVVSGYTF	TGCAGTGCTAAGCCTGCGGTAGTCTCTGGCTACACCTTC
-	TRBJ2-5	-	TRBV6-6	15	CASRDGTSKVETQYF	TGTGCCAGCAGAGACGGGACCTCAAAGGTAGAGACCCAGTACTTC
TRBD2	TRBJ2-1	few	TRBV7-9	16	CASRKLAGGNYNEQFF	TGTGCCAGCAGGAAACTAGCGGGAGGGAACTACAATGAGCAGTTCTTC
-	TRBJ1-2	few	TRBV7-2	13	CASSPTQRTGYTF	TGTGCCAGCAGCCCGACCCAACGGACGGGCTACACCTTC
-	TRBJ2-7	few	TRBV5-5	14	CASSLAGVAYEQYF	TGTGCCAGCAGCTTAGCAGGGGTAGCCTACGAGCAGTACTTC
-	TRBJ2-5	few	TRBV7-2	13	CASSFPTAETQYF	TGTGCCAGCAGCTTTCCCACCGCCGAGACCCAGTACTTC
-	TRBJ2-7	-	TRBV4-2	14	CASSRSASSYEQYF	TGTGCCAGCAGCCGTAGCGCAAGCTCCTACGAGCAGTACTTC
-	TRBJ2-3	-	TRBV12-3/TRBV12-4	15	CASSLGPSAADTQYF	TGTGCCAGCAGCCTAGGGCCTTCGGCGGCAGATACGCAGTATTTT
-	TRBJ1-2	-	TRBV4-1	13	CASSSTAGEGYTF	TGCGCCAGCAGTTCTACTGCGGGAGAAGGCTACACCTTC
TRBD2	TRBJ2-5	few	TRBV28	16	CASSPDLDSGGETQYF	TGTGCCAGCAGTCCCGATCTCGATAGCGGGGGTGAGACCCAGTACTTC
-	TRBJ2-7	-	TRBV11-2	14	CASSLQAHSYEQYF	TGTGCCAGCAGCTTACAGGCCCACTCCTACGAGCAGTACTTC
-	TRBJ1-4	few	TRBV6-1	15	CASTGTGSGGEKLFF	TGTGCCAGCACCGGAACAGGCAGTGGGGGTGAAAAACTGTTTTTT